The 10 T cell receptor beta chains below were found in one sample sequenced in a study of blood T cell repertoires in COVID-19. Libraries were prepared by immunoSEQ multiplex PCR; TCRdb keeps only in-frame clonotypes and omits some of them. Of some 190,000 clones listed, 70% to 90% are singletons. Sequenced material: PBMCs or T cells enriched from blood (not recorded which). These receptors came from a man aged 25-40 years with acute COVID-19.

Notes on this clone: Additional DNA sequences in this sample encode the identical CDR3. The chain has TRBV7-3 and TRBJ1-1; 8 nucleotides line up with TRBD1. Germline CDR1 reads SGHTA; CDR2 reads FQGTGA. V trimming: 5 bases; J trimming: 5 bases; junction bases outside the gene matches: 4. This CDR3 region has 13 residues. The CDR3 nucleotides read TGTGCCAGCAGCGTACAGGGGGGGACTGAAGCTTTCTTT. It encodes CASSVQGGTEAFF. Combining the CDR3 with reference TRBV7-3 and TRBJ1-1 gives the whole variable domain GAGVSQTPSNKVTEKGKYVELRCDPISGHTALYWYRQSLGQGPEFLIYFQGTGAADDSGLPNDRFFAVRPEGSVSTLKIQRTERGDSAVYLCASSVQGGTEAFFGQGTRLTVV.

The J gene is TRBJ1-5, the V gene TRBV15; D gene unclear. The V and J ends lost 3 bases and 2 bases respectively, with 8 bases between them. Looked up from germline, CDR1 is LNHNV and CDR2 is YYDKDF (reference sequence). The CDR3 covers 14 residues. In nucleotides, the CDR3 is TGTGCCACCAGCAGGTTTGGAGGCAATCAGCCCCAGCATTTT. Its protein is CATSRFGGNQPQHF.

The V and J genes are TRBV9 and TRBJ2-3; D might be TRBD2 (5 bases). Trimming took off 7 bases at V and 2 bases at J, with 11 bases between the two ends. The CDR3 has 13 residues. Germline assignment: CDR1 SGDLS and CDR2 YYNGEE. DNA for the CDR3: TGTGCCAGCGGCAGCGGTTCCACAGATACGCAGTATTTT. This gives the protein CASGSGSTDTQYF.

The rearrangement links TRBV30 to TRBJ2-5; possible D gene TRBD2, 5 bases. This CDR3 has 12 residues. The germline V gene has CDR1 GTSNPN and CDR2 SVGIG (reference sequence). V was shortened by 0 bases and J by 5 bases, with 7 bases between the two germline ends. CDR3 bases: TGTGCCTGGAGTGTATCGGGGGAGACCCAGTACTTC. Residues: CAWSVSGETQYF.

DNA for the CDR3: TGTGCCAGCAGTTTGACAGTAAAAGAGACCCAGTACTTC. Its translation is CASSLTVKETQYF. The chain uses TRBV27 and TRBJ2-5, with a tentative D call TRBD1 (5 bases). Germline values: CDR1 MNHEY, CDR2 SMNVEV (reference sequence). Trimming took off 3 bases at V and 3 bases at J, with 8 bases between the two ends. This CDR3 spans 13 amino acids.

The chain joins TRBV6-5 to TRBJ1-3; 9 bases are shared with TRBD1. This CDR3 comprises 15 residues. CDR1 and CDR2 (germline): MNHEY, SVGAGI. The trim removed 6 bases at V and 3 bases at J, leaving 6 bases unmatched. The CDR3 nucleotides read TGTGCCAGCAGCCTACAGGGGGCCGGTGGAAACACCATATATTTT. Its translation is CASSLQGAGGNTIYF.

The rearrangement links TRBV7-2 to TRBJ1-5; D remains ambiguous. The germline V gene has CDR1 SGHTA and CDR2 FQGNSA. The CDR3 length is 14 residues. V was pared by 4 bases and J by 6 bases, with 13 bases between. The DNA of the CDR3 is TGTGCCAGCAGCTCCAAGTCGGGTTTTCAGCCCCAGCATTTT. It translates to CASSSKSGFQPQHF.

This clone was counted between two and nine times. The chain has TRBV15 and TRBJ2-2; 14 positions agree with TRBD2. The ends lost 3 bases at V and 6 bases at J; junction bases unmatched: 0. The CDR3 covers 15 residues. Germline V lookup: CDR1 LNHNV, CDR2 YYDKDF (reference sequence). The CDR3 region is CATSRTSGGAGELFF. CDR3 sequence (DNA): TGTGCCACCAGCAGGACTAGCGGGGGGGCCGGGGAGCTGTTTTTT.

CDR3 residues: CASSPGESSYNSPLHF. In DNA, the CDR3 is TGTGCCAGCAGCCCAGGGGAGTCCTCCTATAATTCACCCCTCCACTTT. This chain links TRBV9 with TRBJ1-6; D might be TRBD1 (6 bases). V was clipped by 4 bases and J by 0 bases, with 11 bases between them. The CDR3 loop spans 16 amino acids. The germline gives CDR1 SGDLS, CDR2 YYNGEE.

The genes are TRBV19 and TRBJ1-4; 7 nucleotides agree with TRBD1. The CDR3 runs to 14 residues. Losses at the gene ends were 2 bases for V and 6 bases for J; bases not matched to a gene: 3. Per germline, CDR1 LNHDA and CDR2 SQIVND (reference sequence). DNA for the CDR3: TGTGCCAGTAGTATAACAGGGGACGATGAAAAACTGTTTTTT. It is translated as CASSITGDDEKLFF.